Detailed here is one TCR beta chain. Germline V gene data show CDR1 as SGHTS and CDR2 as YDEGEE. V lost 0 bases to trimming and J lost 2 bases; unmatched junction nucleotides: 5. The CDR3 runs 17 residues. The sample comes from a study of blood T cell repertoires in COVID-19. Study-wide context: PBMCs, B-cell-depleted T cells, or T cells provided the cDNA or gDNA that made up the material.

TCRdb's copy holds only in-frame clones and misses some; the assay was immunoSEQ multiplex PCR. Of 350,000 to 550,000 clones in the sample, around 90% were seen once. The chain has TRBV5-8 and TRBJ2-7; 13 bases agree with TRBD2. The origin of this receptor is a woman under 30 with acute COVID-19. The specimen was PBMCs or T cells enriched from blood (not recorded which). Here the CDR3 reads CASSLATTSGGAYEQYF. CDR3 DNA: TGTGCCAGCAGCTTGGCGACTACTAGCGGGGGGGCCTACGAGCAGTACTTC.